The entry that follows covers one T cell receptor (beta chain) sequence. Under the authors' procedure: Reference gene primer amplification in the assay estimated nucleated cell counts. The assay was immunoSEQ multiplex PCR, and TCRdb's table has in-frame clones only and misses some. V and J calls and clone size follow that table, whereas D and trimming were derived from the DNA. The sample lists 98,000 or so clones; about 86% were seen once. These data are taken from a study of blood T cell repertoires in COVID-19. The overall study: Whether acute or convalescent, the COVID-19 samples came from the United States, Italy and Spain. Nucleic acid was either cDNA or gDNA, and it came from T cells, B-cell-depleted T cells, or PBMCs.

This CDR3 is built from 13 residues. CDR1 and CDR2 from the germline V gene are MNHEY and SMNVEV (reference sequence). The ends lost 6 bases at V and 5 bases at J; junction bases unmatched: 7. The sequenced sample consisted of peripheral blood. This rearrangement joins TRBV27 to TRBJ2-7; 7 positions match TRBD2. The clonotype was recovered from a woman of 80 years or more with active or convalescent COVID-19. Written as DNA, the CDR3 is TGTGCCAGCAGCCCCTTAGCGGGCAACGAGCAGTACTTC. Protein sequence: CASSPLAGNEQYF.